A selection of T cell receptor beta chains follows, all from one sample in a study of T cells expressing NK-cell markers. TCRdb re-called the 5' RACE reads; every CDR3 protein appears as one record, without DNA. The sample holds fewer than 200,000 distinct CDR3 sequences. The sequenced sample was blood T cells: a sorted CD56 or NKG2C T cell subset, CD4+ or CD8+ T cells, or bulk PBMC T cells (not recorded which). The receptors come from a woman aged 18 to 75 in good health. The CDR3 runs from the conserved cysteine through the conserved F or W.

j_gene: TRBJ2-7; v_gene: TRBV24-1; CDR3aa: CATSDRDRGYEQYF
j_gene: TRBJ2-5; v_gene: TRBV6-7; CDR3aa: CASSGGLPAQETQYF
j_gene: TRBJ1-5; v_gene: TRBV10-3; CDR3aa: CAARGTANQPQHF
j_gene: TRBJ2-7; v_gene: TRBV27; CDR3aa: CASSRGQGAMGYEQYF
j_gene: TRBJ2-2; v_gene: TRBV12-3/TRBV12-4; CDR3aa: CASSLSGGRLNTGELFF
j_gene: TRBJ2-3; v_gene: TRBV5-6; CDR3aa: CASSLVVGTDTQYF
j_gene: TRBJ2-5; v_gene: TRBV6-5; CDR3aa: CASSYASWDRGHGETQYF
j_gene: TRBJ2-1; v_gene: TRBV19; CDR3aa: CASSIELGREQFF
j_gene: TRBJ2-1; v_gene: TRBV5-1; CDR3aa: CASSLQPAGVSHEQFF
j_gene: TRBJ1-2; v_gene: TRBV6-7; CDR3aa: CASSYPLLRRAPRDGYTF
j_gene: TRBJ2-2; v_gene: TRBV4-1; CDR3aa: CASRKPGGPIGELFF
j_gene: TRBJ1-1; v_gene: TRBV1; CDR3aa: CTSSHGRQGWNTEAFF
j_gene: TRBJ2-5; v_gene: TRBV15; CDR3aa: CATSTRTSGGQETQYF
j_gene: TRBJ2-1; v_gene: TRBV11-2; CDR3aa: CASSLGSLAGINEQFF
j_gene: TRBJ1-1; v_gene: TRBV29-1; CDR3aa: CSVRQAGTEAFF
j_gene: TRBJ1-2; v_gene: TRBV7-2; CDR3aa: CASSWDSKNYGYTF
j_gene: TRBJ1-1; v_gene: TRBV5-6; CDR3aa: CASSLPSGGTEAFF
j_gene: TRBJ2-6; v_gene: TRBV9; CDR3aa: CASSPWDRTVGANVLTF
j_gene: TRBJ2-2; v_gene: TRBV5-1; CDR3aa: CARRTSGRSRTGELFF
j_gene: TRBJ2-7; v_gene: TRBV7-3; CDR3aa: CASSHGRDYEQYF
j_gene: TRBJ2-3; v_gene: TRBV16; CDR3aa: CASSQSATNTQYF
j_gene: TRBJ2-7; v_gene: TRBV13; CDR3aa: CASSLGRKTYEQYF
j_gene: TRBJ2-4; v_gene: TRBV4-2; CDR3aa: CASSAGAGGPGNIQYF
j_gene: TRBJ1-1; v_gene: TRBV5-1; CDR3aa: CASSLPSRGTEAFF
j_gene: TRBJ2-6; v_gene: TRBV27; CDR3aa: CASRPGAGAYGANVLTF
j_gene: TRBJ1-2; v_gene: TRBV9; CDR3aa: CASGGTGAYGYTF
j_gene: TRBJ2-5; v_gene: TRBV7-2; CDR3aa: CASSLAASVGAGGQETQYF
j_gene: TRBJ1-1; v_gene: TRBV20-1; CDR3aa: CSARVGGGTEAFF
j_gene: TRBJ2-7; v_gene: TRBV2; CDR3aa: CASSYDRVNEQYF
j_gene: TRBJ1-6; v_gene: TRBV7-2; CDR3aa: CASSPRQGVHNSPLHF
j_gene: TRBJ2-3; v_gene: TRBV20-1; CDR3aa: CSAHEPGPDTQYF
j_gene: TRBJ2-2; v_gene: TRBV27; CDR3aa: CASSLWTGENTGELFF
j_gene: TRBJ2-1; v_gene: TRBV20-1; CDR3aa: CSARDQGPNSYNEQFF
j_gene: TRBJ1-4; v_gene: TRBV6-6; CDR3aa: CASSYRSNEKLFF
j_gene: TRBJ1-5; v_gene: TRBV20-1; CDR3aa: CSARDRQFNQPQHF
j_gene: TRBJ1-4; v_gene: TRBV5-6; CDR3aa: CASSATGREMVANEKLFF
j_gene: TRBJ1-4; v_gene: TRBV12-3/TRBV12-4; CDR3aa: CASSYGTQAFATNEKLFF
j_gene: TRBJ1-5; v_gene: TRBV6-1; CDR3aa: CASSTQRNQPQHF
j_gene: TRBJ1-4; v_gene: TRBV5-1; CDR3aa: CASREIQGSEKLFF
j_gene: TRBJ1-3; v_gene: TRBV10-3; CDR3aa: CAISPPGDLYTIYF